Listed below are T cell receptor beta chains from one sample, sequenced in a study of blood T cell repertoires in COVID-19. Produced via immunoSEQ multiplex PCR; TCRdb's table is partial and in-frame only. The data show some 150,000 clones, approximately 86% seen once. Sequencing input: peripheral blood. The receptors originated from a woman between 65 and 79 years old with acute or convalescent COVID-19. The CDR3 runs from the conserved cysteine through the conserved F or W. The D gene is left open where the match is weak. Rows give clone size only sometimes, using once, few, many, or a class for an expanded clone.

clone size,J gene,V gene,D gene,CDR3 protein,CDR3 DNA
.,TRBJ1-4,TRBV28,.,CASVGAAEKLFF,TGTGCCAGCGTGGGGGCGGCTGAAAAACTGTTTTTT
.,TRBJ1-2,TRBV19,TRBD1,CASSPGQADYGYTF,TGTGCCAGTAGTCCGGGACAGGCAGACTATGGCTACACCTTC
.,TRBJ2-7,TRBV5-1,TRBD2,CASTLAGGTYEQYF,TGCGCCAGCACCTTAGCGGGGGGAACCTACGAGCAGTACTTC
few,TRBJ2-3,TRBV5-4,.,CASRTGFSTDTQYF,TGTGCCAGCAGGACAGGTTTCAGCACAGATACGCAGTATTTT
.,TRBJ2-3,TRBV7-9,TRBD1,CASSYLLTGADTDTQYF,TGTGCCAGCAGCTACCTACTGACAGGGGCCGATACAGATACGCAGTATTTT
.,TRBJ1-2,TRBV19,.,CASTDRDYYGYTF,TGTGCCAGTACCGACAGAGATTATTATGGCTACACCTTC
.,TRBJ2-5,TRBV6-2/TRBV6-3,TRBD2,CASSYFPTSGDWGTQYF,TGTGCCAGCAGTTATTTCCCGACTAGCGGCGATTGGGGGACCCAGTACTTC
few,TRBJ2-7,TRBV11-2,TRBD2,CATGGAYEQYF,TGTGCCACCGGGGGGGCCTACGAGCAGTACTTC
once,TRBJ1-4,TRBV30,TRBD1,CAWRPSGRGPNEKLFF,TGTGCCTGGAGACCTAGCGGGAGGGGGCCTAATGAAAAACTGTTTTTT
.,TRBJ2-3,TRBV7-8,TRBD2,CASSFRISGGPTDTQYF,TGTGCCAGCAGCTTTCGTATCAGCGGGGGGCCCACAGATACGCAGTATTTT
.,TRBJ2-3,TRBV7-2,TRBD2,CASSHPSGGRDTQYF,TGTGCCAGCAGCCACCCTAGCGGGGGACGCGATACGCAGTATTTT
.,TRBJ2-7,TRBV6-5,TRBD2,CASSNLAGAYEQYF,TGTGCCAGCAGTAATTTAGCGGGGGCCTACGAGCAGTACTTC
few,TRBJ1-1,TRBV5-1,TRBD1,CASGRQGLDTEAFF,TGCGCCAGCGGGAGACAGGGGCTGGACACTGAAGCTTTCTTT
.,TRBJ2-2,TRBV4-3,TRBD2,CASSRHLGGFANTGELFF,TGCGCCAGCAGCCGCCACTTGGGGGGGTTCGCGAACACCGGGGAGCTGTTTTTT
.,TRBJ2-5,TRBV10-2,.,CASSQNSHQETQYF,TGCGCCAGCAGCCAAAACAGTCACCAAGAGACCCAGTACTTC
.,TRBJ1-2,TRBV18,TRBD1,CASSGTGSYGYTF,TGTGCCAGCTCTGGGACAGGGAGCTATGGCTACACCTTC
.,TRBJ2-3,TRBV2,.,CASNAGKITDTQYF,TGTGCCAGCAATGCGGGGAAAATCACAGATACGCAGTATTTT
once,TRBJ1-3,TRBV3-1/TRBV3-2,.,CASSLLATSGNTIYF,TGTGCCAGCAGCCTCTTAGCCACCTCTGGAAACACCATATATTTT
.,TRBJ1-2,TRBV4-3,TRBD1,CASSHDRGDGYTF,TGCGCCAGCAGCCACGACAGGGGGGATGGCTACACCTTC
.,TRBJ2-2,TRBV4-3,TRBD2,CASSRLAGGNTGELFF,TGCGCCAGCAGCCGGCTAGCGGGGGGAAACACCGGGGAGCTGTTTTTT
.,TRBJ2-2,TRBV3-1/TRBV3-2,.,CASSQGTGSSTGELFF,TGTGCCAGCAGCCAAGGGACGGGATCGAGCACCGGGGAGCTGTTTTTT
.,TRBJ1-4,TRBV20-1,.,CSAMGSEKLFF,TGCAGTGCTATGGGGAGTGAAAAACTGTTTTTT
.,TRBJ2-7,TRBV23-1,.,CASSGPGEQYF,TGCGCCAGCAGTGGGCCGGGGGAGCAGTACTTC
once,TRBJ1-2,TRBV11-2,TRBD1,CASSSTGGGGYTF,TGTGCCAGCAGCTCAACAGGGGGCGGTGGCTACACCTTC
.,TRBJ2-5,TRBV18,.,CASSPQDLQETQYF,TGTGCCAGCTCACCCCAGGACTTACAAGAGACCCAGTACTTC
.,TRBJ2-4,TRBV6-5,TRBD1,CASSRDRGEGNIQYF,TGTGCCAGCAGCCGTGACAGGGGAGAGGGAAACATTCAGTACTTC
.,TRBJ1-6,TRBV19,.,CASSIVSTRGRHSPLHF,TGTGCCAGTAGTATAGTTTCCACCCGGGGGAGACATTCACCCCTCCACTTT
.,TRBJ1-2,TRBV27,TRBD1,CASSSGQGSNYGYTF,TGTGCCAGCAGTTCAGGACAGGGGTCGAACTATGGCTACACCTTC
.,TRBJ1-1,TRBV5-6,.,CASSLFSPPGGVGTEAFF,TGTGCCAGCAGCTTGTTCTCTCCGCCGGGGGGCGTGGGAACTGAAGCTTTCTTT
.,TRBJ1-2,TRBV30,TRBD1,CAWSRTGARYGYTF,TGTGCCTGGAGTCGGACAGGGGCAAGGTATGGCTACACCTTC
.,TRBJ1-2,TRBV28,TRBD1,CASSVQGARGYTF,TGTGCCAGCAGTGTCCAGGGGGCGCGCGGCTACACCTTC
.,TRBJ1-6,TRBV15,.,CATSRGSGSPLHF,TGTGCCACCAGCAGAGGGTCGGGTTCACCCCTCCACTTT
.,TRBJ1-6,TRBV28,.,CASSLTGSYNSPLHF,TGTGCCAGCAGTTTGACAGGCTCCTATAATTCACCCCTCCACTTT
.,TRBJ2-2,TRBV27,.,CASRSDSGARNTGELFF,TGTGCCAGCAGATCCGACAGTGGGGCAAGGAACACCGGGGAGCTGTTTTTT
.,TRBJ1-3,TRBV6-6,TRBD1,CASSFDRDGNTIYF,TGTGCCAGCAGCTTCGACAGGGATGGGAACACCATATATTTT
.,TRBJ2-2,TRBV10-1,TRBD2,CASSETPAGSNTGELFF,TGCGCCAGCAGTGAGACCCCAGCGGGGTCGAACACCGGGGAGCTGTTTTTT
.,TRBJ2-1,TRBV19,TRBD2,CASSIGTGGPNNEQFF,TGTGCCAGTAGTATAGGGACGGGGGGGCCCAACAATGAGCAGTTCTTC
.,TRBJ2-1,TRBV23-1,.,CASSLSRRDGAYNEQFF,TGCGCCAGCAGTCTATCACGGCGGGACGGTGCCTACAATGAGCAGTTCTTC
.,TRBJ2-2,TRBV19,.,CASSYPTGTRTGELFF,TGTGCCAGTAGTTACCCTACAGGGACCCGAACCGGGGAGCTGTTTTTT
once,TRBJ2-6,TRBV7-9,.,CASSPLQGSGANVLTF,TGTGCCAGCAGCCCCCTTCAGGGCTCTGGGGCCAACGTCCTGACTTTC
.,TRBJ1-2,TRBV20-1,.,CSASHSYGYTF,TGCAGTGCTAGTCATAGCTATGGCTACACCTTC
.,TRBJ2-1,TRBV27,TRBD1,CASSKTGVLGNEQFF,TGTGCCAGCAGTAAGACAGGGGTACTAGGCAATGAGCAGTTCTTC
few,TRBJ1-2,TRBV4-3,.,CASSQVHRVDYGYTF,TGCGCCAGCAGCCAAGTGCACAGGGTGGACTATGGCTACACCTTC
.,TRBJ1-5,TRBV3-1/TRBV3-2,.,CASSHQGRGQPQHF,TGTGCCAGCAGCCACCAGGGAAGAGGTCAGCCCCAGCATTTT
.,TRBJ1-3,TRBV3-1/TRBV3-2,TRBD1,CASSYPGQARGGGNTIYF,TGTGCCAGCAGCTACCCGGGACAGGCACGGGGAGGTGGAAACACCATATATTTT
once,TRBJ2-5,TRBV3-1/TRBV3-2,TRBD1,CASSQPYGTGFGAQETQYF,TGTGCCAGCAGCCAACCGTACGGGACAGGGTTCGGGGCACAAGAGACCCAGTACTTC
.,TRBJ2-1,TRBV7-2,.,CASFEAYSYNEQFF,TGTGCCTCTTTTGAGGCCTACTCCTACAATGAGCAGTTCTTC
.,TRBJ1-6,TRBV7-2,.,CASSLAQGGNSPLHF,TGTGCCAGCAGCTTAGCCCAGGGAGGGAATTCACCCCTCCACTTT
.,TRBJ2-3,TRBV2,.,CASTLGREKFTQYF,TGTGCCAGCACTTTAGGGCGGGAAAAGTTTACGCAGTATTTT
once,TRBJ1-2,TRBV28,.,CASSPPGGNYGYTF,TGTGCCAGCAGTCCCCCCGGGGGAAACTATGGCTACACCTTC
.,TRBJ2-5,TRBV7-8,.,CASSSIAGPRGTQYF,TGTGCCAGCAGCTCTATCGCGGGGCCCCGGGGGACCCAGTACTTC
few,TRBJ2-5,TRBV7-2,TRBD2,CASSLGGLAGGLQETQYF,TGTGCCAGCAGCTTAGGGGGACTAGCGGGGGGCCTCCAAGAGACCCAGTACTTC
.,TRBJ1-2,TRBV15,TRBD1,CATSRAIGTGPGGYTF,TGTGCCACCAGCAGGGCTATCGGGACAGGGCCGGGGGGCTACACCTTC
.,TRBJ1-6,TRBV2,.,CASSEAGGFRSPLHF,TGTGCCAGCAGTGAAGCGGGGGGGTTTAGATCACCCCTCCACTTT